What follows are 15 T cell receptor beta chains derived from one specimen sequenced in a study of T cells in Graves' hyperthyroidism and ophthalmopathy. RNA transcripts provided the source from which TCR beta CDR3 regions were amplified. HTBI primers drove first-round RT-PCR of the TCR CDR3. TCRdb recomputed calls from the multiplex PCR reads with MiXCR, one row per CDR3 protein. Of hundreds of thousands of distinct CDR3 sequences detected, approximately 40% appear once; the ten largest clones hold about 9%. The sequenced sample was blood. The receptors here all came from a man between 18 and 35 years old with Graves' hyperthyroidism.

Concerning this clonotype: One junction end does not reproduce the germline sequence, and a read error may be involved. This rearrangement joins TRBV7-9 to TRBJ2-7; 8 nucleotides agree with TRBD1. Germline V gives CDR1 SEHNR, CDR2 FQNEAQ (reference sequence). The CDR3 has 16 residues. DNA of the CDR3: TGCGCCAGCAGCCAACACGGACAGGGAAGCTCCTACGAGCAGTACTTC. Its translation is CASSQHGQGSSYEQYF.

Ten or more counts support this clonotype. This sequence joins TRBV5-6 and TRBJ1-6; D possibly corresponds to TRBD1 (5 bases). The CDR3 contains 16 residues. Trimming removed 0 bases from V and 10 bases from J, with 17 bases in between. The germline CDR1 and CDR2 sequences are SGHDT and YYEEEE. As DNA, the CDR3 is TGTGCCAGCAGCTTGGGAAGTACAGGCGGGGGATCACCCCTCCACTTT. As protein: CASSLGSTGGGSPLHF.

The rearrangement joins TRBV7-2 to TRBJ1-1; possibly TRBD1 for D (6 bases). The CDR3 runs 14 residues. Deletions cut 10 bases from V and 5 bases from J, with 20 bases between. Per the germline V gene, CDR1 is SGHTA and CDR2 is FQGNSA. The CDR3 loop is CANHRGGRTTEAFF. CDR3 nucleotide sequence: TGTGCCAATCATCGAGGGGGGAGAACAACTGAAGCTTTCTTT.

In this sample, this clonotype turned up many times. The rearrangement joins TRBV24-1 to TRBJ2-2; D is unclear. Germline-derived CDR1 and CDR2 are KGHDR and SFDVKD. V dropped 1 base and J dropped 7 bases, with 3 bases sitting between them. The CDR3 length is 12 residues. The CDR3: CATSDFDGELFF. DNA for the CDR3: TGTGCCACCAGTGATTTTGACGGGGAGCTGTTTTTT.

There are a few counts of this clonotype. This chain links TRBV20-1 with TRBJ2-2; D gene uncertain. Trimming shortened V by 2 bases and J by 1 base, and 8 bases separated the two germline ends. Germline-derived CDR1 and CDR2 are DFQATT and SNEGSKA (reference sequence). This CDR3 region has 14 residues. The CDR3: CSARRLENTGELFF. The CDR3, as DNA: TGCAGTGCTAGACGGCTCGAGAACACCGGGGAGCTGTTTTTT.

The V and J genes are TRBV5-1 and TRBJ1-3, with TRBD1 matching over 8 bases. V dropped 4 bases and J dropped 4; count of bases not matched to a gene: 13. This CDR3 is 17 amino acids long. Looked up from germline, CDR1 is SGHRS and CDR2 is YFSETQ. The CDR3 loop is CASSAPSTGELGNTIYF. Written as DNA, the CDR3 is TGCGCCAGCAGCGCCCCATCGACAGGGGAATTAGGAAACACCATATATTTT.

The chain couples TRBV20-1 to TRBJ1-3; 7 nucleotides agree with TRBD1. V gave up 3 bases and J gave up 4 bases; unmatched junction bases: 9. This CDR3 has 15 amino acids. Germline CDR1 DFQATT, CDR2 SNEGSKA (reference sequence). The CDR3 DNA reads as TGCAGTGCTAGTGGGGACAGCGGTGTAGGAAACACCATATATTTT. This encodes CSASGDSGVGNTIYF.

The J gene is TRBJ2-5, the V gene TRBV29-1; 9 positions match TRBD1. CDR1 is SQVTM, CDR2 ANQGSEA, per germline. CDR3 length: 15 residues. V was clipped by 6 bases and J by 5 bases; unmatched bases: 13. CDR3 bases: TGCAGCGTGTCGGACGGGACAGGGTATGCGGAGACCCAGTACTTC. It specifies CSVSDGTGYAETQYF.

This clonotype was seen more than once but under ten times. The J gene is TRBJ2-7, the V gene TRBV20-1; TRBD1 or TRBD2 may be the D gene (5 bases each). From germline, CDR1 is DFQATT and CDR2 SNEGSKA (reference sequence). The CDR3 length is 14 residues. Trimming took 1 base from V and 0 from J, leaving 10 bases between them. The CDR3 DNA reads TGCAGTGCTAGAGGCCGGGACCTCTCCTACGAGCAGTACTTC. It encodes CSARGRDLSYEQYF.

This clonotype was seen ten or more times. The rearrangement joins TRBV7-9 to TRBJ2-5; D gene unclear. The ends were cut back, 7 bases at V and 7 bases at J, with 22 bases in the middle. CDR3 length: 15 amino acids. Germline values: CDR1 SEHNR, CDR2 FQNEAQ (reference sequence). The CDR3, as DNA: TGTGCCAGCACCCCATCACGGTTAGGTTTTGTGACCCAGTACTTC. It translates to CASTPSRLGFVTQYF.

The table lists this clonotype with many counts. The rearrangement links TRBV15 to TRBJ1-2; 7 bases are shared with TRBD1. Germline-derived CDR1 and CDR2 are LNHNV and YYDKDF (reference sequence). J was trimmed by 7 bases and V by 5 bases; bases with no gene match: 10. The CDR3 extends over 14 amino acids. The CDR3 spells CATSEGPGGGGYTF. As DNA, the CDR3 is TGTGCCACCAGCGAGGGACCAGGGGGAGGTGGCTACACCTTC. The whole variable domain, remainder taken from reference TRBV15 and TRBJ1-2, is DAMVIQNPRYQVTQFGKPVTLSCSQTLNHNVMYWYQQKSSQAPKLLFHYYDKDFNNEADTPDNFQSRRPNTSFCFLDIRSPGLGDTAMYLCATSEGPGGGGYTFGSGTRLTVV.

This chain uses TRBV9 with TRBJ2-5; D unclear. The germline V gene has CDR1 SGDLS and CDR2 YYNGEE. Trimming removed 3 bases from V and 4 bases from J, with 10 bases in between. This CDR3 has 13 residues. The CDR3 loop is CASSDSNPETQYF. In DNA, the CDR3 is TGTGCCAGCAGCGACTCCAACCCAGAGACCCAGTACTTC.

This clonotype was detected ten times or more. The chain couples TRBV29-1 to TRBJ2-2, with D perhaps matching TRBD1 (6 bases). Germline-derived CDR1 and CDR2 are SQVTM and ANQGSEA. The CDR3 consists of 11 residues. Trimming stripped 7 bases from V and 3 bases from J, with 6 bases between. In DNA form, the CDR3 reads TGCAGCGCAGGGGACACCGGGGAGCTGTTTTTT. The encoded protein is CSAGDTGELFF.

This clonotype was counted a few times. CDR3 nucleotide sequence: TGCGCCAGCAGCCAAGATTATCAGGAATACGAGCAGTACTTC. Amino acids: CASSQDYQEYEQYF. The chain combines TRBV4-1 with TRBJ2-7; no firm D call. V was pared by 0 bases and J by 4 bases, with 10 bases between. Germline-derived CDR1 and CDR2 are MGHRA and YSYEKL. This CDR3 has 14 amino acids.

The sample holds many counts of this clonotype. The chain combines TRBV7-9 with TRBJ1-1; D gene ambiguous. V gave up 1 base and J gave up 5 bases, with 14 bases separating them. The germline V gene encodes CDR1 SEHNR and CDR2 FQNEAQ (reference sequence). The CDR3 contains 15 residues. This chain's CDR3 is CASSLVRAQRTEAFF. The CDR3 DNA follows: TGTGCCAGCAGCTTAGTTAGGGCACAGAGGACTGAAGCTTTCTTT. The variable domain in full, completed from reference TRBV7-9 and TRBJ1-1, reads DTGVSQNPRHKITKRGQNVTFRCDPISEHNRLYWYRQTLGQGPEFLTYFQNEAQLEKSRLLSDRFSAERPKGSFSTLEIQRTEQGDSAMYLCASSLVRAQRTEAFFGQGTRLTVV.